This entry lists 7 T cell receptor beta chains sequenced from one sample in a study of molecular identifiers for immune sequencing clone quantification. TCRdb used MiXCR to reprocess the PCR reads, holding one entry per CDR3 protein. Counted here are 63,000 or so distinct CDR3 sequences, about a sixth occurring once; the ten biggest clones make up 1.4% to 1.5%. The sequenced sample consisted of naive CD8+ T cells from blood, with Jurkat cell RNA spiked in. Subset given: FACS-sorted CD8+CD4-CCR7+CD45RA+ naive T cells. Receptors were obtained from a human donor in good health. Some libraries in this study had Jurkat cell RNA spiked in.

As regards this clonotype: This may be a read error, as it is one base from a much larger clone. The V gene is TRBV28, the J gene TRBJ2-7, with 7 bases aligning to TRBD2. Germline CDR1 is MDHEN and CDR2 is SYDVKM. V was clipped by 3 bases and J by 9 bases; unmatched bases: 11. This CDR3 is built from 14 residues. CDR3 coding DNA: TGTGCCAGCAGTTTTCTCGCGGGAGCTGGCGTGCAGTACTTC. Protein product: CASSFLAGAGVQYF.

Only one count was recorded for this clonotype. This sequence may be a read error, since a much larger clone differs from it by one base. Since the CDR3 does not end with the conserved phenylalanine or tryptophan, this likely comes from a read error. The chain has TRBV7-9 and TRBJ2-5; maybe TRBD2 (7 bases). The germline V gene encodes CDR1 SEHNR and CDR2 FQNEAQ (reference sequence). V shed 7 bases and J shed 2 bases, with 17 bases lying between them. CDR3 length equals 15 residues. The CDR3 reads CASKPWGGHQETQYL. CDR3 DNA: TGTGCCAGCAAACCCTGGGGGGGGCATCAAGAGACCCAGTACCTC.

Relative to its sample, this clonotype is medium-sized. V and J are TRBV7-2 and TRBJ2-3; 11 bases map to TRBD2. V dropped 3 bases and J dropped 6; count of bases not matched to a gene: 14. CDR1 and CDR2 (germline): SGHTA, FQGNSA. This CDR3 contains 18 residues. CDR3 loop: CASSFLTSGNQMGDTQYF. The CDR3 nucleotides read TGTGCCAGCAGCTTCTTGACTAGCGGGAACCAAATGGGGGATACGCAGTATTTT. The entire variable domain, with the rest obtained from reference TRBV7-2 and TRBJ2-3, is as follows: GAGVSQSPSNKVTEKGKDVELRCDPISGHTALYWYRQSLGQGLEFLIYFQGNSAPDKSGLPSDRFSAERTGGSVSTLTIQRTQQEDSAVYLCASSFLTSGNQMGDTQYFGPGTRLTVL.

Ten or more counts support this clonotype. The chain couples TRBV6-5 to TRBJ2-7, with a tentative D call TRBD2 (5 bases). The CDR3 runs to 12 residues. The V gene lost 11 bases and the J gene lost 2 bases, with 13 bases spanning the gap. CDR1 is MNHEY and CDR2 is SVGAGI in the germline V gene. The chain's CDR3 is CACTPGTYEQYF. The CDR3 bases are TGTGCCTGCACACCCGGGACCTACGAGCAGTACTTC.

There are many counts of this clonotype. This rearrangement joins TRBV5-5 to TRBJ2-3; no definite D call. With 4 bases removed from V and 2 bases from J, the gap between germline ends came to 20 bases. Per germline, CDR1 SGHKS and CDR2 YYEKEE (reference sequence). The CDR3 has 17 amino acids. CDR3 in amino acids: CASSAAGWAFATDTQYF. The CDR3 DNA reads as TGTGCCAGCAGCGCGGCCGGGTGGGCCTTCGCCACAGATACGCAGTATTTT.

A note on this clonotype: Germline and junction disagree at one end, which may indicate a read error. The rearrangement uses TRBV7-6 and TRBJ1-6; D may be TRBD1 (5 bases). The CDR3 is made up of 19 amino acids. CDR1 and CDR2 (germline): SGHVS, FNYEAQ. The CDR3 DNA follows: TGTGCCGGCAGCTCGGGGCCATCGGAGCCTAGCCCCTATAATTCACCCCTCCACTTT. Protein: CAGSSGPSEPSPYNSPLHF.

This clonotype was detected ten times or more. The gene calls are TRBV4-2 and TRBJ2-5; no definite D call. V was cut by 0 bases and J by 6 bases, with 8 bases left in between. CDR1 LGHNA and CDR2 YNFKEQ come from the germline V gene. The CDR3 is 13 amino acids. CDR3 DNA: TGTGCCAGCAGCCAAGATCTGGGGAAGACCCAGTACTTC. Translating gives CASSQDLGKTQYF.